This is a list of T cell receptor beta chains from one sample in a study of blood T cell repertoires in COVID-19. Libraries were prepared by immunoSEQ multiplex PCR; TCRdb keeps only in-frame clonotypes and omits some of them. The sample holds about 120,000 clones, 80% seen once. The sequenced material came from peripheral blood. Receptors were obtained from a man aged 55 to 70 with active or convalescent COVID-19. CDR3s include the opening cysteine and the closing phenylalanine or tryptophan. A D gene is named only where the DNA matches it firmly. The listing skips clone size in some rows; elsewhere it reads once, few, many or a size class.

j_call: TRBJ2-7
clone_size: NA
d_call: TRBD2
v_call: TRBV6-5
cdr3_nt: TGTGCCAGCAGTCCCCTAGCGGGAGGGTACGAGCAGTACTTC
cdr3_aa: CASSPLAGGYEQYF

j_call: TRBJ1-5
clone_size: NA
d_call: TRBD1
v_call: TRBV28
cdr3_nt: TGTGCCAGCAGTTTGCCACAGGGGGCTAGTCAGCCCCAGCATTTT
cdr3_aa: CASSLPQGASQPQHF

j_call: TRBJ2-1
clone_size: NA
d_call: TRBD2
v_call: TRBV7-8
cdr3_nt: TGTGCCAGCAGCTTAGTCCCCCAGGGGACTAGCGTCTCCAATGAGCAGTTCTTC
cdr3_aa: CASSLVPQGTSVSNEQFF

j_call: TRBJ1-2
clone_size: NA
d_call: NA
v_call: TRBV6-2/TRBV6-3
cdr3_nt: TGTGCCAGCAGTTACTCCACAGGGTATGGCTACACCTTC
cdr3_aa: CASSYSTGYGYTF

j_call: TRBJ1-5
clone_size: NA
d_call: TRBD1
v_call: TRBV6-2/TRBV6-3
cdr3_nt: TGTGCCAGCAGTTGGAGACAGGGAGGACAGCCCCAGCATTTT
cdr3_aa: CASSWRQGGQPQHF

j_call: TRBJ2-7
clone_size: NA
d_call: NA
v_call: TRBV4-1
cdr3_nt: TGCGCCAGCAGTCCAACGCCCCTAGCGACCTACGAGCAGTACTTC
cdr3_aa: CASSPTPLATYEQYF

j_call: TRBJ2-7
clone_size: NA
d_call: NA
v_call: TRBV28
cdr3_nt: TGTGCCAGCAGTTTCGGAGGGTTATATGGGCAGTACTTC
cdr3_aa: CASSFGGLYGQYF

j_call: TRBJ2-1
clone_size: NA
d_call: TRBD2
v_call: TRBV19
cdr3_nt: TGTGCCAGTAGTTCCCAAACGGGGGCGGGAGGGAACAATGAGCAGTTCTTC
cdr3_aa: CASSSQTGAGGNNEQFF

j_call: TRBJ1-4
clone_size: NA
d_call: TRBD1
v_call: TRBV27
cdr3_nt: TGTGCCAGCAGTCAACGGACAGGGGGAGGTGAAAAACTGTTTTTT
cdr3_aa: CASSQRTGGGEKLFF

j_call: TRBJ2-3
clone_size: NA
d_call: TRBD2
v_call: TRBV3-1/TRBV3-2
cdr3_nt: TGTGCCAGCAGCCAAGGACTAGCGGGAGTAGGAGATACGCAGTATTTT
cdr3_aa: CASSQGLAGVGDTQYF

j_call: TRBJ1-5
clone_size: NA
d_call: NA
v_call: TRBV24-1
cdr3_nt: TGTGCCACCCAGGTGGCAGGGCGCAATCAGCCCCAGCATTTT
cdr3_aa: CATQVAGRNQPQHF

j_call: TRBJ2-2
clone_size: NA
d_call: NA
v_call: TRBV5-1
cdr3_nt: TGCGCCAGCAGCTTGGCTAGCTGGGCCACCGGGGAGCTGTTTTTT
cdr3_aa: CASSLASWATGELFF

j_call: TRBJ2-1
clone_size: NA
d_call: TRBD2
v_call: TRBV7-8
cdr3_nt: TGTGCCAGCTATAGCGGGAGTCGGTCCTACAATGAGCAGTTCTTC
cdr3_aa: CASYSGSRSYNEQFF

j_call: TRBJ2-3
clone_size: NA
d_call: NA
v_call: TRBV10-3
cdr3_nt: TGTGCCATCAGGGGAAGTACAGGGTTGAGCACAGATACGCAGTATTTT
cdr3_aa: CAIRGSTGLSTDTQYF

j_call: TRBJ1-1
clone_size: NA
d_call: NA
v_call: TRBV14
cdr3_nt: TGTGCCAGCAGCCTGACCACAGCGAACACTGAAGCTTTCTTT
cdr3_aa: CASSLTTANTEAFF

j_call: TRBJ2-7
clone_size: once
d_call: NA
v_call: TRBV15
cdr3_nt: TGTGCCACCAGCAGGGCATCAGGACAGCGGAACTTC
cdr3_aa: CATSRASGQRNF

j_call: TRBJ2-3
clone_size: NA
d_call: TRBD2
v_call: TRBV19
cdr3_nt: TGTGCCAGCCAACCCAAGCGGGGGAGGACAGATACGCAGTATTTT
cdr3_aa: CASQPKRGRTDTQYF

j_call: TRBJ2-3
clone_size: NA
d_call: NA
v_call: TRBV18
cdr3_nt: TGTGCCAGCTCACCAGTCAGGTCTAGCACAGATACGCAGTATTTT
cdr3_aa: CASSPVRSSTDTQYF

j_call: TRBJ1-2
clone_size: NA
d_call: NA
v_call: TRBV2
cdr3_nt: TGTGCCAGCAATCCTCAGGGGAACTATGGCTACACCTTC
cdr3_aa: CASNPQGNYGYTF

j_call: TRBJ1-5
clone_size: NA
d_call: NA
v_call: TRBV9
cdr3_nt: TGTGCCAGCAGCCGCCACCAGCTGCAGGGTTTCAGCAATCAGCCCCAGCATTTT
cdr3_aa: CASSRHQLQGFSNQPQHF